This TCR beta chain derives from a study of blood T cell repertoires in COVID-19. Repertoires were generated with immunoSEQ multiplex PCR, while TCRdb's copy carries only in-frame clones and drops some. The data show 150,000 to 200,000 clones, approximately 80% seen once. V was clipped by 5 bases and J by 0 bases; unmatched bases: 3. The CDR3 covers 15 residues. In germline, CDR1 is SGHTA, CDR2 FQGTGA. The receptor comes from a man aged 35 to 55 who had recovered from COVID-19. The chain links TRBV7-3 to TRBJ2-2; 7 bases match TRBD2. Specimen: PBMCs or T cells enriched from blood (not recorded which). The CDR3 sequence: CASSLAATNTGELFF. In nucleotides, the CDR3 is TGTGCCAGCAGCCTAGCGGCTACGAACACCGGGGAGCTGTTTTTT. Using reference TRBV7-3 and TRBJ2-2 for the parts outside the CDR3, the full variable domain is GAGVSQTPSNKVTEKGKYVELRCDPISGHTALYWYRQSLGQGPEFLIYFQGTGAADDSGLPNDRFFAVRPEGSVSTLKIQRTERGDSAVYLCASSLAATNTGELFFGEGSRLTVL.